Each of the 18 T cell receptor beta chains below was sequenced from the same sample in a study of blood T cell repertoires in COVID-19. Repertoires were generated with immunoSEQ multiplex PCR, while TCRdb's copy carries only in-frame clones and drops some. The table records about 120,000 clones, about 90% of them present only once. Sequencing used peripheral blood. These receptors all come from an older woman with COVID-19, enrolled during active disease.

The chain carries TRBV6-1 and TRBJ1-5, with unresolved D. There are 13 residues in the CDR3. Trimming took 3 bases from V and 7 from J, leaving 10 bases between them. Germline V gene sequence: CDR1 MNHNS, CDR2 SASEGT. CDR3 sequence (DNA): TGTGCCAGCAGTGACGAGGGAAGGCAGCCCCAGCATTTT. This sequence encodes CASSDEGRQPQHF.

This clone was recorded once. The rearrangement links TRBV6-5 to TRBJ2-7; 7 nucleotides align to TRBD1. The CDR3 extends over 14 amino acids. CDR1 and CDR2 (germline): MNHEY, SVGAGI. With V trimmed by 0 bases and J by 3 bases, 2 bases remained unmatched. In nucleotides, the CDR3 is TGTGCCAGCAGTTACTCGGCAGGGGGCTACGAGCAGTACTTC. It is translated as CASSYSAGGYEQYF.

This clone qualifies as medium-sized. As DNA, the CDR3 is TGTGCCAGCAGTGTGGACGGGGGAACAAGCTTAGAGACCCAGTACTTC. It codes for CASSVDGGTSLETQYF. The chain has TRBV25-1 and TRBJ2-5; TRBD2 might be the D (6 bases). The CDR3 extends over 16 amino acids. With 4 bases removed from V and 4 bases from J, the gap between germline ends came to 19 bases. Germline V CDR1 and CDR2: MGHDK, SYGVNS.

The chain carries TRBV19 and TRBJ2-5; D is undetermined. CDR3 length: 14 residues. The germline V gene has CDR1 LNHDA and CDR2 SQIVND (reference sequence). V dropped 2 bases and J dropped 1 base, with 8 bases sitting between them. The CDR3 sequence is CASSIRTSQETQYF. CDR3 DNA sequence: TGTGCCAGTAGTATACGAACGAGCCAAGAGACCCAGTACTTC.

V usage is TRBV6-7 and J usage is TRBJ1-5; 7 bases fit TRBD1. TRBV6-7 falls under the ORF class, with uncertain function. The ends lost 5 bases at V and 0 bases at J; junction bases unmatched: 10. This CDR3 has 17 amino acids. In nucleotides, the CDR3 is TGTGCCAGCAGTCGGGACAGTGGAGGAGGTAGCAATCAGCCCCAGCATTTT. As protein: CASSRDSGGGSNQPQHF.

This rearrangement joins TRBV9 to TRBJ1-2, with 10 bases identical to TRBD1. Germline CDR1 and CDR2: SGDLS and YYNGEE. The CDR3 has 15 residues. V shed 2 bases and J 3 bases; nucleotides not matched to a gene: 4. CDR3 loop: CASSVGTGDYYGYTF. The CDR3 coding sequence is TGTGCCAGCAGCGTCGGGACAGGGGACTACTATGGCTACACCTTC.

The chain is built from TRBV13 and TRBJ1-1, with D possibly matching TRBD1 (5 bases). Trimming took 0 bases from V and 4 from J, leaving 9 bases between them. Germline V CDR1 and CDR2: PRHDT, FYEKMQ (reference sequence). The CDR3 has 14 residues. In DNA form, the CDR3 reads TGTGCCAGCAGCTTAGGACAGGCGGTCACTGAAGCTTTCTTT. It specifies CASSLGQAVTEAFF.

J is TRBJ1-2 and V is TRBV10-3; 8 bases line up with TRBD1. The germline CDR1 and CDR2 sequences are ENHRY and SYGVKD. The CDR3 length is 16 residues. Trimming removed 4 bases from V and 0 bases from J; junction bases left unmatched: 7. The CDR3 loop reads CAISARETGANYGYTF. For the CDR3, the DNA is TGTGCCATCAGTGCACGAGAGACAGGGGCTAACTATGGCTACACCTTC.

V gene TRBV11-3 combines with J gene TRBJ2-1; 12 bases fit TRBD1. V was pared by 0 bases and J by 8 bases, with 5 bases of the junction left unmatched. The CDR3 has 16 residues. Looked up from germline, CDR1 is SGHNT and CDR2 is YENEEA. CDR3 residues: CASSLEGQGASDEQFF. CDR3 sequence (DNA): TGTGCCAGCAGCTTAGAGGGACAGGGGGCCTCGGATGAGCAGTTCTTC.

The chain has TRBV3-1 (or the pseudogene TRBV3-2) and TRBJ2-2, with 10 positions matching TRBD2. The V gene end was trimmed by 3 bases and the J gene end by 2 bases; junction bases not matched to a gene: 3. The CDR3 is made up of 16 amino acids. The germline V gene has CDR1 LGHDT and CDR2 YNNKEL (reference sequence). In DNA, the CDR3 is TGTGCCAGCAGCCACCTAGCGGGGGTTAACACCGGGGAGCTGTTTTTT. It encodes CASSHLAGVNTGELFF.

This chain links TRBV20-1 with TRBJ1-2; D possibly corresponds to TRBD1 (5 bases). Germline assignment: CDR1 DFQATT and CDR2 SNEGSKA (reference sequence). This CDR3 region has 10 residues. V was pared by 4 bases and J by 13 bases, with 13 bases between. As DNA, the CDR3 is TGCAGTGCTATCCAAGGGGTGGTCACCTTC. Translating it yields CSAIQGVVTF.

The chain uses TRBV7-8 and TRBJ1-2; D is possibly TRBD1 (5 bases). The CDR3 spans 15 residues. Trimming cost V 1 base and J 8 bases, with 17 bases left between them. In germline, CDR1 is SGHVS, CDR2 FQNEAQ. DNA of the CDR3: TGTGCCAGCAGCTTAGTATCTGGAGGGGCGAAAGGCTACACCTTC. Protein sequence: CASSLVSGGAKGYTF. Full variable domain (remainder filled in from reference TRBV7-8 and TRBJ1-2): GAGVSQSPRYKVAKRGQDVALRCDPISGHVSLFWYQQALGQGPEFLTYFQNEAQLDKSGLPSDRFFAERPEGSVSTLKIQRTQQEDSAVYLCASSLVSGGAKGYTFGSGTRLTVV.

CDR3 amino acids: CASSLARQGTEAFF. Written as DNA, the CDR3 is TGTGCCAGCAGCTTAGCGAGGCAGGGTACTGAAGCTTTCTTT. V and J are TRBV7-2 and TRBJ1-1; a weak D match, TRBD1 (5 bases). This CDR3 spans 14 amino acids. Germline V gene lookup returns CDR1 SGHTA and CDR2 FQGNSA. The V end lost 0 bases, the J end lost 5 bases, and 10 bases lay between the germline ends. The full variable domain, rest sourced from reference TRBV7-2 and TRBJ1-1, is GAGVSQSPSNKVTEKGKDVELRCDPISGHTALYWYRQSLGQGLEFLIYFQGNSAPDKSGLPSDRFSAERTGGSVSTLTIQRTQQEDSAVYLCASSLARQGTEAFFGQGTRLTVV.

The chain has TRBV7-2 and TRBJ1-5; maybe TRBD1 (5 bases). The CDR3 runs to 13 residues. Germline V CDR1 and CDR2: SGHTA, FQGNSA. V was trimmed by 9 bases and J by 4 bases, leaving 13 bases between them. The CDR3 protein is CASRDSRNQPQHF. In nucleotides, the CDR3 is TGTGCCAGTAGGGACTCTCGGAATCAGCCCCAGCATTTT.

The V call is TRBV3-1 (or the pseudogene TRBV3-2), the J call TRBJ1-2; TRBD1 matches at 9 bases. This CDR3 is built from 17 residues. J was trimmed by 2 bases and V by 2 bases; bases with no gene match: 9. CDR1 is LGHDT and CDR2 is YNNKEL in the germline V gene (reference sequence). The CDR3 region has the DNA TGTGCCAGCAGCCAAAATCTCGGGACAGGGAGGAACTATGGCTACACCTTC. Amino acid sequence: CASSQNLGTGRNYGYTF.

The J gene is TRBJ1-2, the V gene TRBV19; 9 bases fit TRBD1. The CDR3 runs to 14 residues. The ends lost 5 bases at V and 6 bases at J; junction bases unmatched: 7. Germline assignment: CDR1 LNHDA and CDR2 SQIVND (reference sequence). This chain's CDR3 is CASSAGTGNDGYTF. In DNA form, the CDR3 reads TGTGCCAGTAGTGCGGGGACAGGGAATGATGGCTACACCTTC.

This chain joins TRBV7-2 and TRBJ2-7; TRBD1 is a possible D gene (5 bases). CDR1 is SGHTA, CDR2 FQGNSA, per germline. Trimming removed 1 base at V and 2 bases at J, with 9 bases between. There are 14 residues in the CDR3. The DNA of the CDR3 is TGTGCCAGCAGCTTAGGACAGATGACCTACGAGCAGTACTTC. Translating gives CASSLGQMTYEQYF.

V and J are TRBV10-3 and TRBJ2-6, with 7 nucleotides matching TRBD1. This CDR3 comprises 19 residues. The junction had 12 bases not matched to a gene; V was cut back by 4 bases and J by 0 bases. CDR1 and CDR2 (germline): ENHRY, SYGVKD. This CDR3 reads CAISGKVGQPGSGANVLTF. CDR3 DNA: TGTGCCATCAGTGGAAAGGTGGGACAGCCGGGCTCTGGGGCCAACGTCCTGACTTTC.